Listed below are T cell receptor beta chains from one sample, sequenced in a study of blood T cell repertoires in COVID-19. Measured with immunoSEQ multiplex PCR; TCRdb has only the in-frame clones, and not every one. The table includes about 360,000 clones, 80% to 90% detected once. Sequenced: PBMCs or T cells enriched from blood (not recorded which). The receptors stem from a man aged 35-49 years in a cohort exposed to, infected with or recovered from COVID-19 (not recorded which). Both conserved end residues are part of each CDR3. Fields, in order: clone size, D gene, V gene, J gene, CDR3 protein, CDR3 DNA. D genes are given only for firm matches. For some rows the clone size is stated as once, few or many, or as a class when expanded; others skip it.

NA	TRBD1	TRBV5-1	TRBJ2-1	CASSKITGGFPYNEQFF	TGCGCCAGCAGCAAGATCACAGGGGGCTTCCCCTACAATGAGCAGTTCTTC
few	TRBD1	TRBV7-2	TRBJ2-3	CASSLVAGGHSDTQYF	TGTGCCAGCAGCTTAGTGGCAGGGGGCCATTCAGATACGCAGTATTTT
NA	NA	TRBV7-2	TRBJ2-5	CASSLGGGATTYF	TGTGCCAGCAGCTTAGGTGGCGGGGCCACTACTTACTTC
NA	TRBD1	TRBV30	TRBJ1-1	CAWTGTGGRTEAFF	TGTGCCTGGACTGGGACAGGGGGACGCACTGAAGCTTTCTTT
NA	TRBD2	TRBV7-9	TRBJ2-5	CASSFRRTSGIETQYF	TGTGCCAGCAGCTTTAGGAGGACTAGCGGCATTGAGACCCAGTACTTC
NA	TRBD2	TRBV6-5	TRBJ2-7	CASSYSREHSYEQYF	TGTGCCAGCAGTTACTCGCGGGAGCACTCCTACGAGCAGTACTTC
NA	TRBD1	TRBV14	TRBJ1-2	CASSRWLGGFYGYTF	TGTGCCAGCAGCCGTTGGTTAGGGGGCTTCTATGGCTACACCTTC
few	TRBD1	TRBV10-3	TRBJ2-7	CAIRGQGGAYEQYF	TGTGCCATCAGGGGACAGGGGGGCGCCTACGAGCAGTACTTC
NA	NA	TRBV2	TRBJ1-2	CASTTRGHGYTF	TGTGCCAGTACTACGAGAGGGCATGGCTACACCTTC
once	NA	TRBV28	TRBJ1-2	CASSFIGSYGYTF	TGTGCCAGCAGTTTCATCGGGAGCTATGGCTACACCTTC
NA	TRBD2	TRBV5-1	TRBJ2-2	CASTSGANTGELFF	TGCGCCAGCACTAGCGGTGCGAACACCGGGGAGCTGTTTTTT
NA	NA	TRBV16	TRBJ2-7	CASSPSTHSSSYEQYF	TGTGCCAGCAGCCCGTCGACTCACTCCAGCTCCTACGAGCAGTACTTC
NA	TRBD2	TRBV7-9	TRBJ2-3	CASSNSGIGGTQYF	TGTGCCAGCAGTAACAGCGGGATTGGCGGTACGCAGTATTTT
NA	TRBD2	TRBV4-2	TRBJ2-7	CASSQDTASGTYF	TGTGCCAGCAGCCAAGATACGGCTAGCGGGACCTACTTC
NA	NA	TRBV28	TRBJ1-5	CASSPVPGGGQPQHF	TGTGCCAGCAGCCCCGTCCCGGGCGGGGGCCAGCCCCAGCATTTT
NA	NA	TRBV6-5	TRBJ2-5	CASGLNQETQYF	TGTGCCAGCGGACTGAACCAAGAGACCCAGTACTTC
once	NA	TRBV6-5	TRBJ1-6	CASSMAGLYSPLHF	TGTGCCAGCAGTATGGCGGGACTCTATTCACCCCTCCACTTT
few	TRBD1	TRBV5-6	TRBJ1-2	CASSIRDRGWNGYTF	TGTGCCAGCAGCATCCGGGACAGGGGGTGGAATGGCTACACCTTC
NA	TRBD1	TRBV5-1	TRBJ2-5	CASSYPTGAQETQYF	TGCGCCAGCAGCTACCCTACAGGGGCCCAAGAGACCCAGTACTTC
NA	NA	TRBV12-5	TRBJ1-1	CASGLVQGRMNTEAFF	TGTGCTAGTGGTTTGGTACAGGGCAGAATGAACACTGAAGCTTTCTTT
NA	TRBD1	TRBV6-5	TRBJ1-2	CASSRQGVPFGYTF	TGTGCCAGCAGCCGACAGGGGGTCCCCTTCGGCTACACCTTC
NA	TRBD2	TRBV3-1/TRBV3-2	TRBJ2-1	CASSQGRLAVNEQFF	TGTGCCAGCAGCCAAGGGCGTCTAGCGGTAAATGAGCAGTTCTTC
NA	NA	TRBV6-5	TRBJ2-5	CASQGQETQYF	TGTGCCAGCCAGGGCCAAGAGACCCAGTACTTC
NA	NA	TRBV27	TRBJ2-3	CASSSELGRRTDTQYF	TGTGCCAGCAGTTCCGAACTGGGTAGGAGGACAGATACGCAGTATTTT
NA	NA	TRBV29-1	TRBJ2-1	CSVDGGTRNEQFF	TGCAGCGTTGATGGAGGAACCCGTAATGAGCAGTTCTTC
once	TRBD2	TRBV7-3	TRBJ2-1	CASSLGAGGVNEQFF	TGTGCCAGCAGCTTAGGAGCGGGAGGGGTCAATGAGCAGTTCTTC
NA	NA	TRBV28	TRBJ2-7	CASLKSPGNAYEQYF	TGTGCCAGTCTCAAATCCCCGGGAAACGCCTACGAGCAGTACTTC